Below, 20 T cell receptor beta chains from the same sample are listed, as sequenced in a study of T cell repertoires in cytomegalovirus infection. TCRdb re-derived calls from the reads in MiXCR, one entry per CDR3 protein. The sample lists 300,000 to 400,000 distinct CDR3 sequences, roughly 29% seen once, with around 19% in the top ten. No antigens are known for them. The sequencing here drew on cultured PBMCs, taken from culture after CMV antigen stimulation. The receptors originated from a human donor in good health (CMV status not recorded). Some clones in this sample may be carry-over from other donors' samples.

This clonotype was observed a handful of times. This sequence joins TRBV6-1 and TRBJ1-5; D not certain. The CDR3 is 13 residues long. CDR1 is MNHNS and CDR2 is SASEGT in the germline V gene. Trimming left V 7 bases short and J 0 bases short, with 7 bases between. Here the CDR3 DNA reads TGTGCCAGCACTCAGTATAGCAATCAGCCCCAGCATTTT. Protein sequence: CASTQYSNQPQHF.

The chain uses TRBV30 and TRBJ2-3; weak D call: TRBD2 (5 bases). This CDR3 comprises 13 residues. From germline, CDR1 is GTSNPN and CDR2 SVGIG (reference sequence). The CDR3 spells CGLAAKGTDTQYF. Written as DNA, the CDR3 is TGTGGCCTAGCAGCAAAGGGCACAGATACGCAGTATTTT.

This clonotype was seen a handful of times. The chain has TRBV19 and TRBJ1-4; D perhaps matches TRBD1 (5 bases). Germline CDR1 LNHDA, CDR2 SQIVND (reference sequence). The germline V and J ends were trimmed by 3 bases and 4 bases, with 12 bases remaining between them. This CDR3 spans 15 amino acids. The CDR3 is CASSIRRGLNEKLFF. CDR3 coding DNA: TGTGCCAGTAGTATCCGGAGGGGACTTAATGAAAAACTGTTTTTT.

This clonotype was detected many times. This sequence joins TRBV3-1 and TRBJ2-7; 12 positions agree with TRBD2. CDR3 length: 16 amino acids. The germline V gene encodes CDR1 LGHDT and CDR2 YNNKEL (reference sequence). Trimming cost V 5 bases and J 1 base; bases outside gene matches: 6. CDR3 region: CASSGHLAGGSYEQYF. In DNA form, the CDR3 reads TGTGCCAGCAGCGGTCATCTAGCGGGGGGGTCCTACGAGCAGTACTTC.

The chain is built from TRBV27 and TRBJ1-1; the D gene is possibly TRBD1 (5 bases). Looked up from germline, CDR1 is MNHEY and CDR2 is SMNVEV (reference sequence). The CDR3 totals 14 residues. Trimming removed 4 bases from V and 9 bases from J, with 18 bases in between. CDR3 amino acids: CASSSWSGDQKAFF. CDR3 in DNA: TGTGCCAGCAGTTCATGGTCCGGGGACCAAAAAGCTTTCTTT.

A few counts support this clonotype. The V gene is TRBV28, the J gene TRBJ1-6; the D gene is possibly TRBD1 (5 bases). Per germline, CDR1 MDHEN and CDR2 SYDVKM. The CDR3 totals 16 residues. The ends were cut back, 6 bases at V and 4 bases at J, with 16 bases in the middle. Here the CDR3 DNA reads TGTGCCAGCAGGCGGCGGGGGTCTGGGTATAATTCACCCCTCCACTTT. Translated, it gives CASRRRGSGYNSPLHF. The variable domain in full, completed from reference TRBV28 and TRBJ1-6, reads DVKVTQSSRYLVKRTGEKVFLECVQDMDHENMFWYRQDPGLGLRLIYFSYDVKMKEKGDIPEGYSVSREKKERFSLILESASTNQTSMYLCASRRRGSGYNSPLHFGNGTRLTVT.

The V and J genes are TRBV5-1 and TRBJ2-7; 8 bases fit TRBD1. The CDR3 runs to 15 residues. Germline V CDR1 and CDR2: SGHRS, YFSETQ. Trimming took 4 bases from V and 4 from J; bases not matched to a gene: 10. CDR3 in amino acids: CASSPDPGQAYEQYF. CDR3 bases: TGCGCCAGCAGCCCCGATCCGGGACAGGCGTACGAGCAGTACTTC.

This clonotype came up a few times. V is TRBV15 and J is TRBJ2-3; unclear D gene. The CDR3 is made up of 17 amino acids. Germline V gene data show CDR1 as LNHNV and CDR2 as YYDKDF (reference sequence). V lost 8 bases and J 4 bases, leaving 25 bases between the germline ends. Here the CDR3 reads CATRPIPGWISSDTQYF. CDR3 DNA sequence: TGTGCCACCCGTCCGATTCCTGGGTGGATAAGTTCAGATACGCAGTATTTT.

The count of this clonotype is one. V usage is TRBV6-2 or TRBV6-3 and J usage is TRBJ1-2, with no clear D. The length of the CDR3 is 15 residues. Germline V gives CDR1 MNHEY, CDR2 SVGEGT. Trimming removed 0 bases from V and 8 bases from J, with 16 bases in between. As DNA, the CDR3 is TGTGCCAGCAGTTACTCTGGACCTAGCCTCGGGGGCTACACCTTC. Its protein product is CASSYSGPSLGGYTF.

This chain joins TRBV4-1 and TRBJ1-6; D call uncertain. With 1 base removed from V and 10 bases from J, the gap between germline ends came to 8 bases. CDR1 and CDR2 from the germline V gene are MGHRA and YSYEKL. This CDR3 contains 13 residues. In DNA form, the CDR3 reads TGCGCCAGCAGCCAAGTTTTAGTGTCACCCCTCCACTTT. This sequence encodes CASSQVLVSPLHF.

The V gene is TRBV28, the J gene TRBJ1-1; 8 bases align to TRBD1. This CDR3 comprises 14 residues. Trimming cost V 6 bases and J 3 bases; bases outside gene matches: 6. Germline CDR1 MDHEN, CDR2 SYDVKM. CDR3 bases: TGTGCCAGCAGCCCCAGGGGGCCCCACACTGAAGCTTTCTTT. It translates to CASSPRGPHTEAFF.

This clonotype appeared a few times. CDR3 DNA sequence: TGTGCCAGTAGTAGAGGGACAGATATACCCACAGATACGCAGTATTTT. It codes for CASSRGTDIPTDTQYF. J is TRBJ2-3 and V is TRBV19; 7 bases fit TRBD1. Germline V lookup: CDR1 LNHDA, CDR2 SQIVND (reference sequence). Unmatched junction bases numbered 9, after V lost 4 bases and J lost 2 bases. This CDR3 contains 16 residues.

The J gene is TRBJ2-3, the V gene TRBV19; a weak D match, TRBD2 (5 bases). In germline, CDR1 is LNHDA, CDR2 SQIVND (reference sequence). This CDR3 comprises 17 residues. V was trimmed by 5 bases and J by 6 bases, leaving 24 bases between them. The CDR3 loop is CASSPLGRRVLKDTQYF. CDR3 in DNA: TGTGCCAGTAGTCCCCTCGGCCGGCGGGTACTTAAGGATACGCAGTATTTT.

The rearrangement joins TRBV12-3 or TRBV12-4 to TRBJ2-2; weak D call: TRBD2 (6 bases). Trimming stripped 8 bases from V and 4 bases from J, with 20 bases between. The length of the CDR3 is 16 residues. CDR3 in amino acids: CASRLRIRETTGELFF. The CDR3 nucleotides read TGTGCCAGCCGCCTCAGGATACGGGAGACCACCGGGGAGCTGTTTTTT.

This clonotype has just a few counts. This chain connects TRBV25-1 to TRBJ1-1, with D possibly being TRBD1 (5 bases). Trimming removed 4 bases from V and 3 bases from J, with 9 bases in between. Germline V gives CDR1 MGHDK, CDR2 SYGVNS. CDR3 length equals 13 residues. The CDR3 nucleotides read TGTGCCAGCAGTGGGGCGGGGGACACTGAAGCTTTCTTT. Protein: CASSGAGDTEAFF.

J is TRBJ1-2 and V is TRBV20-1; unclear D gene. The CDR3 contains 13 residues. With 3 bases removed from V and 4 bases from J, the gap between germline ends came to 12 bases. Germline loops: CDR1 DFQATT, CDR2 SNEGSKA (reference sequence). The CDR3 loop is CSASAVGGYGYTF. The CDR3 DNA reads as TGCAGTGCTAGCGCAGTGGGCGGCTATGGCTACACCTTC.

This clonotype showed up just a few times. V is TRBV19 and J is TRBJ2-7; the match to TRBD2 covers 8 bases. Per the germline V gene, CDR1 is LNHDA and CDR2 is SQIVND (reference sequence). After removal of 3 bases from V and 4 bases from J, the junction contained 5 bases not matched to a gene. The CDR3 runs 14 residues. The CDR3 spells CASSMRAGEYEQYF. DNA of the CDR3: TGTGCCAGTAGTATGAGAGCGGGGGAGTACGAGCAGTACTTC.

This chain connects TRBV11-2 to TRBJ1-1, with 7 bases aligning to TRBD1. The junction had 7 bases not matched to a gene; V was cut back by 4 bases and J by 2 bases. Germline V gives CDR1 SGHAT, CDR2 FQNNGV. The CDR3 runs 15 residues. CDR3 nucleotide sequence: TGTGCCAGCAGCTGGTCACAGGGGTATAACACTGAAGCTTTCTTT. Translation gives CASSWSQGYNTEAFF.

This clonotype was seen a handful of times. CDR3 in amino acids: CASSPQFRSYEQYF. As DNA, the CDR3 is TGTGCCAGCAGCCCCCAGTTCAGGTCCTACGAGCAGTACTTC. The chain couples TRBV5-6 to TRBJ2-7, with unresolved D. Germline V gives CDR1 SGHDT, CDR2 YYEEEE. V was clipped by 4 bases and J by 1 base, with 12 bases between them. CDR3 length equals 14 residues.

This clonotype was seen at least ten times. This chain joins TRBV12-5 and TRBJ2-7; D is unclear. The CDR3 length is 15 residues. Trimming cost V 6 bases and J 5 bases, with 20 bases left between them. CDR1 is LGHNT and CDR2 is FRNRAP in the germline V gene. CDR3 DNA sequence: TGTGCTAGTGGCAGGTTTCTGGCGAGGAACCACGAGCAGTACTTC. Protein sequence: CASGRFLARNHEQYF.